The clone carrying this TCR beta chain turned up a few times. Its cognate antigen is unknown. The data were produced by immunoSEQ multiplex PCR, yet TCRdb's version contains in-frame clones alone and is incomplete. The table has some 350,000 clones, around 84% seen once; the top ten hold about 3.5%. Sample treatment: some 20 received Ad26.COV2.S at low or high dose, single or two shots; roughly 5 received placebo; per-sample allocation not given. The investigators took samples on day 63 after the first vaccine or placebo injection. The entry originates in a study of Ad26.COV2.S vaccination and SARS-CoV-2 variants. Looking at the study overall: Intramuscular Ad26.COV2.S doses were given once or twice, 56 days apart. Whole-study findings and limits: Similar non-spike TCR breadth was seen in vaccine and placebo recipients. An underestimation of total T cell responses may have resulted from the TCR breadth and depth analyses. Substantial breadth was reportedly displayed by spike-specific CD8+ and CD4+ T cell responses after vaccination.

V was clipped by 3 bases and J by 3 bases; unmatched bases: 8. This CDR3 spans 17 amino acids. Germline V gene sequence: CDR1 MNHNS, CDR2 SASEGT. The V gene is TRBV6-1, the J gene TRBJ2-1; 10 bases map to TRBD2. The sequence was collected from a person aged 18-60 years who received the Ad26.COV2.S COVID-19 vaccine or a placebo. The specimen was peripheral blood, collected in a trial of Ad26.COV2.S vaccine versus placebo. CDR3 residues: CASSEISGRTIYNEQFF. Written as DNA, the CDR3 is TGTGCCAGCAGTGAGATTAGCGGGAGGACTATCTACAATGAGCAGTTCTTC.